One T cell receptor beta chain is described in this entry. Its antigen is unidentified. Only in-frame clones appear in the TCRdb table, and some are missing; sequencing was by immunoSEQ multiplex PCR. This sample has about 230,000 clones; just over 65% occur once, and the top ten carry roughly 11%. The data originate from a study of shared clonotypes between healthy human individuals. Study results and caveats: It was expected that sequencing depth would affect clonotype sharing among donors. Sorted-subset samples were not fully sequenced, rarefaction indicated. With a handful of donors compared, 4% to 5.5% of naive CD4 clonotypes were shared.

The CDR3 is 16 amino acids. Germline CDR1 and CDR2: SEHNR and FQNEAQ (reference sequence). The junction had 7 bases not matched to a gene; V was cut back by 5 bases and J by 3 bases. The V call is TRBV7-9, the J call TRBJ2-1; 10 bases are shared with TRBD2. The sequence came from a man aged 25-45 years in good health. Sequencing was carried out using memory CD4+ T cells sorted from blood. The subset: CD45RA-negative fraction. The CDR3 spells CASSAPSGRVYNEQFF. DNA for the CDR3: TGTGCCAGCAGCGCCCCTAGCGGGAGAGTCTACAATGAGCAGTTCTTC.